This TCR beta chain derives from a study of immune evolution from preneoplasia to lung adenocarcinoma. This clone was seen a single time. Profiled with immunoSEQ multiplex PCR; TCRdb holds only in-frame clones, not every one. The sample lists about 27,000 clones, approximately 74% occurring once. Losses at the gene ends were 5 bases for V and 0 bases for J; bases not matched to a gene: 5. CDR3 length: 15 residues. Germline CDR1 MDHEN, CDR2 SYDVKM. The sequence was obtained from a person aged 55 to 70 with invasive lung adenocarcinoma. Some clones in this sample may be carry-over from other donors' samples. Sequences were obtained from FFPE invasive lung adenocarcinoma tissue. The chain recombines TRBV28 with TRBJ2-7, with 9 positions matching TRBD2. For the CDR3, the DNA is TGTGCCAGCAGTCTAGCGGGAACAAACTCCTACGAGCAGTACTTC. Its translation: CASSLAGTNSYEQYF.